The rows below give T cell receptor beta chains drawn from one sample of a study of T cells of healthy individuals. TCRdb called the 5' RACE reads again in MiXCR, with one record for every CDR3 protein. The sample carries 45,000 to 60,000 distinct CDR3 sequences, approximately 15% recorded once. The origin of the receptors is a human donor in good health. CDR3s include the opening cysteine and the closing phenylalanine or tryptophan. The D gene is left open where the match is weak. The size entry is marked missing in some rows and otherwise reads once, few, many or a size class.

>-|many|TRBV29-1|TRBJ1-5
CSVSTGTTDQPQHF
TGCAGCGTTTCTACTGGGACAACTGATCAGCCCCAGCATTTT
>-|many|TRBV4-3|TRBJ2-3
CASSPNFAGGGDTQYF
TGCGCCAGCAGCCCCAATTTCGCTGGGGGAGGAGATACGCAGTATTTT
>-|-|TRBV5-1|TRBJ2-3
CASSLAIGGTDTQYF
TGCGCCAGCAGCTTGGCGATAGGGGGCACAGATACGCAGTATTTT
>-|many|TRBV4-3|TRBJ1-4
CASSPLQGNEKLFF
TGCGCCAGCAGCCCCTTACAGGGAAATGAAAAACTGTTTTTT
>-|many|TRBV10-3|TRBJ1-2
CAISDVPTYGYTF
TGTGCCATCAGTGACGTCCCTACTTATGGCTACACCTTC
>-|-|TRBV7-2|TRBJ2-6
CASSFKGSGANVLTF
TGTGCCAGCAGCTTCAAAGGTTCTGGGGCCAACGTCCTGACTTTC
>TRBD1|few|TRBV12-3/TRBV12-4|TRBJ1-6
CASSLETGLNSPLHF
TGTGCCAGCAGTTTAGAGACAGGGCTTAATTCACCCCTCCACTTT
>-|few|TRBV2|TRBJ1-1
CASSETNTEAFF
TGTGCCAGCAGTGAAACGAACACTGAAGCTTTCTTT
>-|-|TRBV12-3/TRBV12-4|TRBJ2-2
CASNPGGGELFF
TGTGCCAGCAACCCCGGGGGCGGGGAGCTGTTTTTT
>-|few|TRBV11-2|TRBJ1-5
CASSPPGEGTQPQHF
TGTGCCAGCAGCCCCCCCGGTGAAGGGACACAGCCCCAGCATTTT
>-|once|TRBV12-3/TRBV12-4|TRBJ2-5
CASSLSGVETQYF
TGTGCCAGCAGTTTGTCAGGGGTGGAGACCCAGTACTTC
>-|-|TRBV3-1|TRBJ1-1
CASSQVGTEAFF
TGTGCCAGCAGCCAAGTCGGCACTGAAGCTTTCTTT
>-|-|TRBV20-1|TRBJ2-2
CSARVSANTGELFF
TGCAGTGCTAGAGTTAGCGCGAACACCGGGGAGCTGTTTTTT
>-|many|TRBV30|TRBJ2-5
CAWSRILMLAQETQYF
TGTGCCTGGAGTCGTATTCTAATGCTAGCCCAAGAGACCCAGTACTTC
>-|many|TRBV2|TRBJ1-2
CASSDYRATGYTF
TGTGCCAGCAGTGATTACAGGGCAACCGGCTACACCTTC
>-|few|TRBV4-3|TRBJ2-3
CASSQERSGADTQYF
TGCGCCAGCAGCCAAGAGAGGTCCGGGGCAGATACGCAGTATTTT
>TRBD1|few|TRBV7-2|TRBJ1-3
CASSSTGGSGNTIYF
TGTGCCAGCAGCTCCACAGGGGGCTCTGGAAACACCATATATTTT
>TRBD2|few|TRBV2|TRBJ2-7
CASRVGAAGDDPYEQYF
TGTGCCAGCAGGGTTGGGGCAGCGGGAGACGATCCCTACGAGCAGTACTTC
>-|-|TRBV5-1|TRBJ2-1
CASSLEGTRFNEQFF
TGCGCCAGCAGCTTGGAAGGGACAAGATTCAATGAGCAGTTCTTC
>-|-|TRBV6-5|TRBJ2-7
CASTEVGSYEQYF
TGTGCCAGCACCGAGGTGGGCTCCTACGAGCAGTACTTC
>TRBD1|-|TRBV11-2|TRBJ2-6
CASSRGTGLHSGANVLTF
TGTGCCAGCAGCCGCGGGACAGGTCTACACTCTGGGGCCAACGTCCTGACTTTC
>-|-|TRBV24-1|TRBJ1-1
CATSDFRGTEAFF
TGTGCCACCAGTGATTTTCGGGGCACTGAAGCTTTCTTT
>-|few|TRBV9|TRBJ2-1
CASSPTSRSVSYNEQFF
TGTGCCAGCAGCCCCACTAGCCGGTCCGTCTCCTACAATGAGCAGTTCTTC
>-|many|TRBV20-1|TRBJ1-5
CSAFGGVRSNQPQHF
TGCAGTGCCTTCGGGGGGGTACGGAGCAATCAGCCCCAGCATTTT
>-|-|TRBV20-1|TRBJ2-7
CSASGGPLDEQYF
TGCAGTGCTAGCGGGGGCCCCCTCGACGAGCAGTACTTC
>TRBD2|-|TRBV29-1|TRBJ2-1
CSSKGLAGAGEQFF
TGCAGCTCAAAGGGACTAGCGGGAGCGGGGGAGCAGTTCTTC
>-|-|TRBV21-1|TRBJ1-6
CASSGLSGGDYSSYNSPLHF
TGTGCCAGCAGCGGCTTATCAGGGGGGGACTACAGCTCCTATAATTCACCCCTCCACTTT
>TRBD1|-|TRBV12-3/TRBV12-4|TRBJ2-2
CASRGQKHTGELFF
TGTGCCAGCAGGGGACAGAAGCACACCGGGGAGCTGTTTTTT
>-|few|TRBV6-2/TRBV6-3|TRBJ1-1
CASSPLRRTNTEAFF
TGTGCCAGCAGTCCCCTCCGGCGGACGAACACTGAAGCTTTCTTT
>-|few|TRBV30|TRBJ1-1
CAWSVGANTEAFF
TGTGCCTGGAGTGTAGGGGCGAACACTGAAGCTTTCTTT
>TRBD2|few|TRBV28|TRBJ2-7
CASSSLLLAVTYEQYF
TGTGCCAGCAGTTCCCTTCTGCTAGCGGTAACCTACGAGCAGTACTTC
>-|many|TRBV2|TRBJ2-7
CASLRGEVEVEQYF
TGTGCCAGCCTGCGGGGTGAAGTTGAGGTCGAGCAGTACTTC
>-|-|TRBV24-1|TRBJ2-2
CATSDSRTIGAGELFF
TGTGCCACCAGTGATAGCCGGACAATAGGGGCCGGGGAGCTGTTTTTT
>-|-|TRBV5-1|TRBJ1-2
CASSRNRGPSYGYTF
TGCGCCAGCAGCCGGAACAGAGGCCCGTCCTATGGCTACACCTTC
>TRBD2|few|TRBV9|TRBJ2-5
CASSVATLAEETQYF
TGTGCCAGCAGCGTAGCTACGCTAGCGGAAGAGACCCAGTACTTC
>-|-|TRBV20-1|TRBJ2-7
CSAPSLRGTAYEQYF
TGCAGTGCTCCGTCCCTCCGGGGGACGGCCTACGAGCAGTACTTC